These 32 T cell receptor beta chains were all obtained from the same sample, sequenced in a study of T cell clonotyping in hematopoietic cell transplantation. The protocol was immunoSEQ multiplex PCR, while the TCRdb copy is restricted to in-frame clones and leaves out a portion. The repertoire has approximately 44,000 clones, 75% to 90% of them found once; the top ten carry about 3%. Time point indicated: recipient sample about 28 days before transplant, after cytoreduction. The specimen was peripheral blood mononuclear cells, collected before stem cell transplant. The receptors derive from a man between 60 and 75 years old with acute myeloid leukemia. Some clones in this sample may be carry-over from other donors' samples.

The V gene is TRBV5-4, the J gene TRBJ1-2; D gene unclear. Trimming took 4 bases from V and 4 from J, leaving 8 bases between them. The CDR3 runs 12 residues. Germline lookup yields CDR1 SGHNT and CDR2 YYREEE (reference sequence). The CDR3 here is CASSPNFYGYTF. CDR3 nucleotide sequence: TGTGCCAGCAGCCCCAACTTCTATGGCTACACCTTC.

The CDR3 spells CASSLGTYNSPLHF. Here the CDR3 DNA reads TGTGCCAGCAGTTTGGGGACTTATAATTCACCCCTCCACTTT. The chain links TRBV6-6 to TRBJ1-6; tentative D call: TRBD1 (5 bases). Per germline, CDR1 MNHNY and CDR2 SVGAGI (reference sequence). This CDR3 is built from 14 residues. Trimming took 4 bases from V and 4 from J, leaving 8 bases between them.

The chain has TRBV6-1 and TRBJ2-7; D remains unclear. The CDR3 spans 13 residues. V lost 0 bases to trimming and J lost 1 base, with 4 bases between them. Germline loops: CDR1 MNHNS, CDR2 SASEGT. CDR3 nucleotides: TGTGCCAGCAGTGAAGCCCCGTCCTACGAGCAGTACTTC. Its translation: CASSEAPSYEQYF.

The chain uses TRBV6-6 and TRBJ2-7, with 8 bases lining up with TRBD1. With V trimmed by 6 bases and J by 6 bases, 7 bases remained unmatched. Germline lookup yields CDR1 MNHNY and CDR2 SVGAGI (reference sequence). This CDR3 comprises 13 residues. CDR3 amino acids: CASSTTGGSEQYF. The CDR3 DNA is TGTGCCAGCAGCACTACAGGGGGTAGCGAGCAGTACTTC.

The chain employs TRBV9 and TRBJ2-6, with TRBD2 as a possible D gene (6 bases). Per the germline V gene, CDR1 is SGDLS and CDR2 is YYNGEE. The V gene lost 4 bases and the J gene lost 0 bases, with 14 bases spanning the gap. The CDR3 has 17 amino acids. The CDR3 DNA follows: TGTGCCAGCAGCAGGGACTCCACGGGCTCTGGGGCCAACGTCCTGACTTTC. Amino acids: CASSRDSTGSGANVLTF.

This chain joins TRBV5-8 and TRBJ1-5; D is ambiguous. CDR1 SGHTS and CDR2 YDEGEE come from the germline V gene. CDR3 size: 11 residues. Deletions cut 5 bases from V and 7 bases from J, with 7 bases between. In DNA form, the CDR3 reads TGTGCCAGCAGGGATGACCAGCCCCAGCATTTT. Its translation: CASRDDQPQHF.

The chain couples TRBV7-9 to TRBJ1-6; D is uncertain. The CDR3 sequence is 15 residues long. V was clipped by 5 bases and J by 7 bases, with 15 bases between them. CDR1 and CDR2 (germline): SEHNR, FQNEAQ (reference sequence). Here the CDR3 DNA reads TGTGCCAGCAGCCCCGTGGAGGGTCGGAATTCACCCCTCCACTTT. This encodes CASSPVEGRNSPLHF.

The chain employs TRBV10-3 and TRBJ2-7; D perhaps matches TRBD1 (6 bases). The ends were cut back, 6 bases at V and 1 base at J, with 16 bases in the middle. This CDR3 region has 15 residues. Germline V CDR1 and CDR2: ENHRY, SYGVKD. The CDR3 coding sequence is TGTGCCATCAGGGCTCTGGACAGTAAATCCTACGAGCAGTACTTC. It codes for CAIRALDSKSYEQYF.

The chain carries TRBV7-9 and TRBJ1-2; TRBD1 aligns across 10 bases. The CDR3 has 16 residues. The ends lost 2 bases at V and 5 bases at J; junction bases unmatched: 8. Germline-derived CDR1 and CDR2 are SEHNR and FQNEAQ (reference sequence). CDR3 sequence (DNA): TGTGCCAGCAGCTTATCTCCGGACAGGGGGAATTATGGCTACACCTTC. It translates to CASSLSPDRGNYGYTF.

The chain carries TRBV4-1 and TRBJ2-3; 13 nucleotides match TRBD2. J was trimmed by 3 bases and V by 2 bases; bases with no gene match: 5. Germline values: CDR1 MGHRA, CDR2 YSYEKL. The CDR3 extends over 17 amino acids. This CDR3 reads CASSQRGLAGNTDTQYF. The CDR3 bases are TGCGCCAGCAGCCAAAGGGGACTAGCGGGGAATACAGATACGCAGTATTTT.

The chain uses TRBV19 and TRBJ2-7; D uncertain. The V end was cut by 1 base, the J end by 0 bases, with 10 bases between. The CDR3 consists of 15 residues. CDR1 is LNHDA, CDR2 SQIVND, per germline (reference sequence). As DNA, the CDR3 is TGTGCCAGTAGTATAGGTCGGAGATCCTCCTACGAGCAGTACTTC. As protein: CASSIGRRSSYEQYF. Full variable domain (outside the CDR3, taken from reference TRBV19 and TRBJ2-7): DGGITQSPKYLFRKEGQNVTLSCEQNLNHDAMYWYRQDPGQGLRLIYYSQIVNDFQKGDIAEGYSVSREKKESFPLTVTSAQKNPTAFYLCASSIGRRSSYEQYFGPGTRLTVT.

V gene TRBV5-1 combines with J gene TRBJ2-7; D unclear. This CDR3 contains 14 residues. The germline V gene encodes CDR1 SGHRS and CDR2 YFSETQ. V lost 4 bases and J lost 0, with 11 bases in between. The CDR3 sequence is CASSREPSSYEQYF. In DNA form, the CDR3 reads TGCGCCAGCAGCCGCGAGCCGAGCTCCTACGAGCAGTACTTC.

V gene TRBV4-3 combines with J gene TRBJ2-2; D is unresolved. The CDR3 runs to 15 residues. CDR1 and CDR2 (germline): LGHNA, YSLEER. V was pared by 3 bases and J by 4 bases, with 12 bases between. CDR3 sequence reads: CASSHDTSRTGELFF. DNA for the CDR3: TGCGCCAGCAGCCACGACACATCCCGCACCGGGGAGCTGTTTTTT.

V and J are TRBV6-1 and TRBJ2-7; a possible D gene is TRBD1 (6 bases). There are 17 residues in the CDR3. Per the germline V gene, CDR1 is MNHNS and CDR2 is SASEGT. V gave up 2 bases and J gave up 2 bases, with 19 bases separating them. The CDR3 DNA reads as TGTGCCAGCAGTGAAAGGTTAGGGGGTCGATTCCCCTACGAGCAGTACTTC. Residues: CASSERLGGRFPYEQYF.

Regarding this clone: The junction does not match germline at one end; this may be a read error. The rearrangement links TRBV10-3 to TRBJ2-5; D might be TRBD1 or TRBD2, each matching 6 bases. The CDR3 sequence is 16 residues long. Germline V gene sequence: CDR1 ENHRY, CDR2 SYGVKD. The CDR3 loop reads CAIGEPGVTGRETQYF. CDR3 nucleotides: TGTGCCATCGGTGAACCAGGGGTTACAGGGAGGGAGACCCAGTACTTC.

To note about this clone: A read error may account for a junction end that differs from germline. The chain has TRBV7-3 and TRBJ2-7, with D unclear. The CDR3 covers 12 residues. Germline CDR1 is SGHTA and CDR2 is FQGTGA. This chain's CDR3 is CASRFAPYEQYF. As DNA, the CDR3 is TGTGCCAGCCGCTTTGCCCCTTACGAGCAGTACTTC.

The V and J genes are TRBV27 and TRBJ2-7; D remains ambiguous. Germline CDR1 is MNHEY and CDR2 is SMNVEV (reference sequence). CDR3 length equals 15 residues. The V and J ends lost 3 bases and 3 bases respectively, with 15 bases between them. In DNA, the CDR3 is TGTGCCAGCAGTTTGATACCGGCCCTGGTCTACGAGCAGTACTTC. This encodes CASSLIPALVYEQYF.

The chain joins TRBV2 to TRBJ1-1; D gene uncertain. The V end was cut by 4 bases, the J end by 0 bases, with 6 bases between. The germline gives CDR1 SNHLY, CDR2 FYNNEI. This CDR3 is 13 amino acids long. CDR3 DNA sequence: TGTGCCAGCAGTGGAGAGTTGAACACTGAAGCTTTCTTT. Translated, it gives CASSGELNTEAFF.

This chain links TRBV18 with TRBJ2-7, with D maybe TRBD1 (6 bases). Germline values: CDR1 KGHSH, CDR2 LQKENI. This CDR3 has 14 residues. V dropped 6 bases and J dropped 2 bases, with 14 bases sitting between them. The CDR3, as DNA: TGTGCCAGCTCCCCAGGGGCTCCGACCTACGAGCAGTACTTC. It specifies CASSPGAPTYEQYF.

The CDR3 DNA follows: TGTGCCAGAAGCTGTAATGGGCTGAGGTACTATGGCTACACCTTC. It specifies CARSCNGLRYYGYTF. The gene calls are TRBV5-3 and TRBJ1-2; D gene ambiguous. TRBV5-3 is flagged as an ORF with uncertain function. The CDR3 extends over 15 amino acids. The V end lost 3 bases, the J end lost 3 bases, and 15 bases lay between the germline ends.

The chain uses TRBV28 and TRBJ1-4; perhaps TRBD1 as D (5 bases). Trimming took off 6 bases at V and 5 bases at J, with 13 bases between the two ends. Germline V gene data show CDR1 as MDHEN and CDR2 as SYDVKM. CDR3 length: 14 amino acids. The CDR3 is CASRVTVRNEKLFF. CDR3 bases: TGTGCCAGCAGGGTGACAGTGAGGAATGAAAAACTGTTTTTT.

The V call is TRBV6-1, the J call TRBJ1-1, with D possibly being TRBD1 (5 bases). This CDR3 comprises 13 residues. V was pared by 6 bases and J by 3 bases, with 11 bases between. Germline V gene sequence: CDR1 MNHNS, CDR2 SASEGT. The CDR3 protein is CASRRGRDTEAFF. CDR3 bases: TGTGCCAGCAGAAGGGGACGGGACACTGAAGCTTTCTTT.

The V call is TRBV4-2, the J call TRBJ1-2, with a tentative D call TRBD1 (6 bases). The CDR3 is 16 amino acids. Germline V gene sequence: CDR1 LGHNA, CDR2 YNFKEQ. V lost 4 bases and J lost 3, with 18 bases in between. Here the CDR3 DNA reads TGTGCCAGCAGCCCCGAGGGGGGCGGATCCGACTATGGCTACACCTTC. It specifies CASSPEGGGSDYGYTF.

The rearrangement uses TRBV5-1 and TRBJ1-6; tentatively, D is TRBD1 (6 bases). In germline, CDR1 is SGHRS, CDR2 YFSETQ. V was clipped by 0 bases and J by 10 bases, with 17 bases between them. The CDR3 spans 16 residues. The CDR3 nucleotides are TGCGCCAGCAGCTTGGTGTCAGGGGTTTTGGGATCACCCCTCCACTTT. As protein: CASSLVSGVLGSPLHF.

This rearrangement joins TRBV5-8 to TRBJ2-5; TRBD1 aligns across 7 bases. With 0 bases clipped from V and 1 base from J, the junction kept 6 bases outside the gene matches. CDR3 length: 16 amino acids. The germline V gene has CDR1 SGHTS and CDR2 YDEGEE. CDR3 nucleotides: TGTGCCAGCAGCTTGGGAAACAGGGGCGGCCAAGAGACCCAGTACTTC. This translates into CASSLGNRGGQETQYF.

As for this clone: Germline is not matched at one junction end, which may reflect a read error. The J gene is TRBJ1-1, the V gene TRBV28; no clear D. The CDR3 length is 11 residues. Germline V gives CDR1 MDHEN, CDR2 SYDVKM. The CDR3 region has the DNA TGTGCCAGCAGTTTACGAACATCCCTTCTCTTT. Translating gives CASSLRTSLLF.

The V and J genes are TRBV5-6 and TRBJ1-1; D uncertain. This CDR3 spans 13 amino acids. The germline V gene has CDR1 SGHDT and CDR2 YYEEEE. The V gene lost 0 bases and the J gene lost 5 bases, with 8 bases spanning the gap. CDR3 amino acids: CASSLGSSTEAFF. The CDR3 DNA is TGTGCCAGCAGCTTGGGATCCTCAACTGAAGCTTTCTTT. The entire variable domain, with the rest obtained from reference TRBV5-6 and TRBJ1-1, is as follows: DAGVTQSPTHLIKTRGQQVTLRCSPKSGHDTVSWYQQALGQGPQFIFQYYEEEERQRGNFPDRFSGHQFPNYSSELNVNALLLGDSALYLCASSLGSSTEAFFGQGTRLTVV.

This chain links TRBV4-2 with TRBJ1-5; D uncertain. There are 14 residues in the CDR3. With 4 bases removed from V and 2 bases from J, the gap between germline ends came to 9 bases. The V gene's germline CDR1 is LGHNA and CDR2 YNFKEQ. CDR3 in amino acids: CASSPPGGNQPQHF. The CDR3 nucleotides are TGTGCCAGCAGCCCCCCCGGGGGCAATCAGCCCCAGCATTTT.

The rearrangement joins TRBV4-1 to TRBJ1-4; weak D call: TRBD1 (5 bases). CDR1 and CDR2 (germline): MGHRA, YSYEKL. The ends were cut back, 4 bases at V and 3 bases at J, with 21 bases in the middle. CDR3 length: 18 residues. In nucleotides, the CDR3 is TGCGCCAGCAGCCCGCTCGGACATCCTCTAAGTGCTAATGAAAAACTGTTTTTT. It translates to CASSPLGHPLSANEKLFF.

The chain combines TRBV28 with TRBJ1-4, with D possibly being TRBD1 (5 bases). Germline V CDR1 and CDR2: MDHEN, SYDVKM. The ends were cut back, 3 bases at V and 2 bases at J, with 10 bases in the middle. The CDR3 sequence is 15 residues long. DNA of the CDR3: TGTGCCAGCAGTTTCCCCGGGGGGACTAATGAAAAACTGTTTTTT. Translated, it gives CASSFPGGTNEKLFF. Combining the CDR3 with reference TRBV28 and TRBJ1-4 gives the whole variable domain DVKVTQSSRYLVKRTGEKVFLECVQDMDHENMFWYRQDPGLGLRLIYFSYDVKMKEKGDIPEGYSVSREKKERFSLILESASTNQTSMYLCASSFPGGTNEKLFFGSGTQLSVL.

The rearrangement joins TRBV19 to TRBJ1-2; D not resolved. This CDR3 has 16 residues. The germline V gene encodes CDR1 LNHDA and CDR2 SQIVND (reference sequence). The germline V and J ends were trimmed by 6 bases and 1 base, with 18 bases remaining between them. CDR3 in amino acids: CASRAVGERDNYGYTF. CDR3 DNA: TGTGCCAGTAGGGCCGTTGGGGAGAGGGATAACTATGGCTACACCTTC. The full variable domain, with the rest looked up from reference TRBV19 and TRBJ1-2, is DGGITQSPKYLFRKEGQNVTLSCEQNLNHDAMYWYRQDPGQGLRLIYYSQIVNDFQKGDIAEGYSVSREKKESFPLTVTSAQKNPTAFYLCASRAVGERDNYGYTFGSGTRLTVV.

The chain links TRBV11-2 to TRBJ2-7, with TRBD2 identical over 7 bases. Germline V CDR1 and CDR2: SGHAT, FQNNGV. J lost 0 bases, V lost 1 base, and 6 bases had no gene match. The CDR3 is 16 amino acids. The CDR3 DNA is TGTGCCAGCAGCTTAGGGGACTACAGAAGCTCCTACGAGCAGTACTTC. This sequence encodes CASSLGDYRSSYEQYF. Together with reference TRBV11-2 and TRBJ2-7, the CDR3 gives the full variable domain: EAGVAQSPRYKIIEKRQSVAFWCNPISGHATLYWYQQILGQGPKLLIQFQNNGVVDDSQLPKDRFSAERLKGVDSTLKIQPAKLEDSAVYLCASSLGDYRSSYEQYFGPGTRLTVT.